This T cell receptor (beta chain) came from a study of radiation and T cells in renal cell carcinoma. The table lists this clone with a few counts. The method was immunoSEQ multiplex PCR; TCRdb's version includes in-frame clones alone and lacks a portion of them. This sample carries about 90,000 clones, around 80% of them seen once, and the ten largest clones take approximately 7.7%. Trimming pared 6 bases from V and 4 bases from J, leaving 30 bases between. CDR1 and CDR2 from the germline V gene are SEHNR and FQNEAQ (reference sequence). The CDR3 is made up of 19 amino acids. Time point noted: blood 4 weeks post-SBRT, at nephrectomy. Treatment noted: 15 Gy SBRT to primary tumor, nephrectomy 4 weeks later. Nephrectomy followed 15 Gy stereotactic body radiation by 4 weeks. Serial blood draws occurred at baseline and 2 and 4 weeks post-SBRT.

This specimen consisted of blood, obtained from a patient whose treatment included radiotherapy and nephrectomy. The clonotype originates from a man aged 55 to 70 with renal cell carcinoma. V and J are TRBV7-9 and TRBJ2-5; tentatively, D is TRBD2 (6 bases). The CDR3 loop is CASRSGTQNSPGDLETQYF. The CDR3 DNA reads TGTGCCAGCAGATCCGGGACTCAAAATTCTCCGGGGGATCTAGAGACCCAGTACTTC.